This T cell receptor (beta chain) was observed in a study of blood T cells in healthy people across ages. The CDR3 is made up of 14 amino acids. Germline V gene data show CDR1 as MNHEY and CDR2 as SVGEGT. With 9 bases removed from V and 0 bases from J, the gap between germline ends came to 11 bases. Approximately 9.6 milliliters of peripheral blood were drawn from each donor into EDTA-treated tubes. A minimum of 5.5 micrograms of total RNA was extracted per sample. Turning to this clonotype: What it binds is unknown.

Study outcomes and limitations: Researchers judged that diversity estimates from one million T cells fell short of true values.

Combining a sample-barcoded 5' primer with a J-beta primer mix, a second PCR ran for roughly 7 to 12 cycles. One entry per CDR3 protein, called by TCRdb with MiXCR from the 5' RACE reads. The table has some 1.5 million distinct CDR3 sequences, roughly 28% seen once; the top ten hold 7.7%. This TCR was sampled from a woman aged 25 to 39 in good health. The material sequenced was blood. This chain links TRBV6-2 or TRBV6-3 with TRBJ2-2; TRBD1 or TRBD2 may be the D gene (6 bases each). CDR3 bases: TGTGCCAGTACGGGGGCACCGAACACCGGGGAGCTGTTTTTT. Its protein product is CASTGAPNTGELFF.